The clone carrying this T cell receptor beta chain was picked up a small number of times. What it binds is not known. This sample is part of a study of beta chain features in type 1 diabetes. Sequencing targeted expressed TCRB transcripts, as all isolated RNA had been reverse transcribed. Profiled with immunoSEQ multiplex PCR; TCRdb holds only in-frame clones, not every one. The data hold 150,000 to 200,000 clones, with roughly 8% observed a single time. Points from the study as a whole: Cells with high TCR expression could be over-represented by cDNA sequencing. Type 1 diabetes patients showed a moderate but significant shortening of TCRB CDR3s in all four CD4+ subsets. A definitive answer on HLA type influencing TCRB rearrangement was not reached here.

Germline loops: CDR1 SGHRS, CDR2 YFSETQ. The CDR3 has 15 amino acids. Trimming removed 4 bases from V and 0 bases from J, with 12 bases in between. The chain joins TRBV5-1 to TRBJ2-3, with D tentatively TRBD1 (6 bases). The sample was central memory CD4+ T cells from blood. This receptor was taken from a man between 18 and 29 years old with type 1 diabetes. CDR3 sequence: CASSPRTASTDTQYF. The CDR3 DNA sequence: TGCGCCAGCAGCCCTAGGACAGCTAGCACAGATACGCAGTATTTT.